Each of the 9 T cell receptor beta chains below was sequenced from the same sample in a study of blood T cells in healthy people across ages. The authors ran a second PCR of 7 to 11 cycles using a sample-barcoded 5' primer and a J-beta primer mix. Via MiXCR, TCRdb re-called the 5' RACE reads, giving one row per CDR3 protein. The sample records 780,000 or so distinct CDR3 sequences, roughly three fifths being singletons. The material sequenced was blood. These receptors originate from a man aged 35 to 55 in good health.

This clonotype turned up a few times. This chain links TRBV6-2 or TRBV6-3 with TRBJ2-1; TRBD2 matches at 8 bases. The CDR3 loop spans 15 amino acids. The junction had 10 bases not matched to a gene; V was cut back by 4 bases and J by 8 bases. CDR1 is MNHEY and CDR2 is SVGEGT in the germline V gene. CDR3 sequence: CASSWMAGGGDEQFF. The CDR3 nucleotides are TGTGCCAGCAGTTGGATGGCGGGAGGAGGAGATGAGCAGTTCTTC.

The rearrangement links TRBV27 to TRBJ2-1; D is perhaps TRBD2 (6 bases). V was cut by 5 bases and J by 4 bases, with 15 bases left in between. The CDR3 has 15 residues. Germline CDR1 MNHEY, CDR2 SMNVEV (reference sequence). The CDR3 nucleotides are TGTGCCAGCAGTCCGGTAGCGGCCACTTACAATGAGCAGTTCTTC. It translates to CASSPVAATYNEQFF.

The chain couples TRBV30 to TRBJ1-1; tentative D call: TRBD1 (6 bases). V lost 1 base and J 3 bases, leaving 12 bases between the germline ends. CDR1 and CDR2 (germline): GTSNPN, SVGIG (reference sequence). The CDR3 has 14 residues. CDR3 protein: CAWSAPDRYTEAFF. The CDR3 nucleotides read TGTGCCTGGAGTGCCCCAGACAGGTACACTGAAGCTTTCTTT.

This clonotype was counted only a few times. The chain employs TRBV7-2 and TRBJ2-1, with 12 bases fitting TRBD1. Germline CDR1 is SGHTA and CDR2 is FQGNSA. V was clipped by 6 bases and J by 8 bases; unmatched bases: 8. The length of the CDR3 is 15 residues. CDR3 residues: CASSPTGTGGYEQFF. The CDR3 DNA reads TGTGCCAGCAGTCCGACCGGGACAGGGGGCTATGAGCAGTTCTTC.

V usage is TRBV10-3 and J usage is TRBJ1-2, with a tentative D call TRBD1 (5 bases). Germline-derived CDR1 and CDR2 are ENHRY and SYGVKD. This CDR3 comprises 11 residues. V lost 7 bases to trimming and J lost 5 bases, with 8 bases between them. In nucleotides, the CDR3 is TGTGCCATCACCGGGGGATATGGCTACACCTTC. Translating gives CAITGGYGYTF.

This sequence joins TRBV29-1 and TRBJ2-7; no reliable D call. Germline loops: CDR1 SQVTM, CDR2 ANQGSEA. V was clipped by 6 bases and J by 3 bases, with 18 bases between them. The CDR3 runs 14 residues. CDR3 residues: CSVDTGGLFYEQYF. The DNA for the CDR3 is TGCAGCGTAGACACTGGTGGGCTATTCTACGAGCAGTACTTC.

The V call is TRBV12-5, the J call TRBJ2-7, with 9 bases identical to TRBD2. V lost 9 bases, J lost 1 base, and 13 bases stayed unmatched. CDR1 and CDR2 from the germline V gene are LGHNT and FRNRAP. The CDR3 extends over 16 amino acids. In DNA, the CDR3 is TGTGCTAGAGTTCTCCCGGGTAGCGGGAGTTCCTACGAGCAGTACTTC. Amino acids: CARVLPGSGSSYEQYF.

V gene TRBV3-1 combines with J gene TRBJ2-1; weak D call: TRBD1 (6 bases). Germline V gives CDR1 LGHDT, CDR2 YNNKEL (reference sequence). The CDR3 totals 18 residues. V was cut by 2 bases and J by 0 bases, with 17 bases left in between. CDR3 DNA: TGTGCCAGCAGCCAAATACAGGGTTCCGGACTCTCCTACAATGAGCAGTTCTTC. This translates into CASSQIQGSGLSYNEQFF.

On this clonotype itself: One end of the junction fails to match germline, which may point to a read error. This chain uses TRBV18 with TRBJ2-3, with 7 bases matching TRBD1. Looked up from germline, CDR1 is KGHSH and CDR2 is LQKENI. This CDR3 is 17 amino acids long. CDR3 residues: CASSALPRTGFTDTLYF. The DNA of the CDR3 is TGTGCCAGCTCTGCCCTACCCCGGACAGGATTCACAGATACGCTGTATTTT.